What follows are 9 T cell receptor beta chains derived from one specimen sequenced in a study of HIV-infected patients and healthy controls. No cell fractionation was done, so the repertoire covers all unsorted peripheral blood T cells. Reverse transcription used approximately 500 ng RNA and constant-region primers for alpha and beta. Alpha and beta chain libraries were made separately by chain-specific third strand synthesis with multiplexing indices. TCRdb called the 5' RACE reads again in MiXCR, with one record for every CDR3 protein. This repertoire shows fewer than 6,500 distinct CDR3 sequences, around a quarter found once; its top ten account for about 25%. The sequenced sample was blood, obtained before antiretroviral therapy. Every receptor here comes from an adult with HIV infection.

This clonotype was counted at least ten times. V and J are TRBV9 and TRBJ2-7; either TRBD1 or TRBD2 may fit D (6 bases each). CDR3 length: 15 residues. The V gene's germline CDR1 is SGDLS and CDR2 YYNGEE. With 3 bases removed from V and 2 bases from J, the gap between germline ends came to 15 bases. CDR3 sequence (DNA): TGTGCCAGCAGCGAGGGGGACTCGTCTACCTACGAGCAGTACTTC. This encodes CASSEGDSSTYEQYF. The full variable domain, in which reference TRBV9 and TRBJ2-7 provide the parts outside the CDR3, is DSGVTQTPKHLITATGQRVTLRCSPRSGDLSVYWYQQSLDQGLQFLIQYYNGEERAKGNILERFSAQQFPDLHSELNLSSLELGDSALYFCASSEGDSSTYEQYFGPGTRLTVT.

This clonotype was counted ten times or more. The CDR3 loop reads CASSPGDRAIDNEQFF. DNA of the CDR3: TGTGCCAGCAGCCCAGGCGACAGGGCCATAGACAATGAGCAGTTCTTC. The chain combines TRBV7-9 with TRBJ2-1; 7 bases agree with TRBD1. J was trimmed by 5 bases and V by 5 bases; bases with no gene match: 12. Per germline, CDR1 SEHNR and CDR2 FQNEAQ (reference sequence). The CDR3 length is 16 residues.

The V gene is TRBV6-1, the J gene TRBJ1-2; D ambiguous. This CDR3 is built from 15 residues. V was trimmed by 0 bases and J by 8 bases, leaving 16 bases between them. The germline V gene encodes CDR1 MNHNS and CDR2 SASEGT. The CDR3: CASSEARLLSRGYTF. DNA for the CDR3: TGTGCCAGCAGTGAAGCCAGACTACTCTCGCGGGGCTACACCTTC.

The DNA of the CDR3 is TGTGCCACCTCCAGACAGGGGAGTACAGATACGCAGTATTTT. Protein sequence: CATSRQGSTDTQYF. The V gene is TRBV4-2, the J gene TRBJ2-3; 8 bases align to TRBD1. The CDR3 contains 14 residues. Trimming at V came to 10 bases and at J to 3 bases, leaving 9 bases not matched to a gene. Germline V gene data show CDR1 as LGHNA and CDR2 as YNFKEQ.

By its share, this clonotype is medium-sized. This chain connects TRBV2 to TRBJ1-5; 7 positions agree with TRBD1. The germline V gene has CDR1 SNHLY and CDR2 FYNNEI. The CDR3 is 15 amino acids. V shed 3 bases, J shed 5 bases, and the junction held 7 bases outside the gene matches. CDR3 amino acids: CASSEVTGWYQPQHF. In DNA form, the CDR3 reads TGTGCCAGCAGTGAGGTGACAGGGTGGTATCAGCCCCAGCATTTT.

In its sample, this clonotype was seen many times. The chain joins TRBV12-3 or TRBV12-4 to TRBJ1-2; D is uncertain. This CDR3 is built from 14 residues. V was cut by 6 bases and J by 7 bases, with 18 bases left in between. In nucleotides, the CDR3 is TGTGCCAGCAGCCTCGAAGTGGCTGGTGGTGGCTACACCTTC. Protein product: CASSLEVAGGGYTF.

In its sample, this clonotype was seen many times. This chain connects TRBV2 to TRBJ1-3; tentative D call: TRBD1 (5 bases). The CDR3 has 14 amino acids. Deletions cut 6 bases from V and 3 bases from J, with 12 bases between. From germline, CDR1 is SNHLY and CDR2 FYNNEI. The CDR3: CASRGRGSGNTIYF. The CDR3 DNA is TGTGCCAGCAGGGGCCGGGGGAGTGGAAACACCATATATTTT.

This clonotype has ten or more counts. V usage is TRBV2 and J usage is TRBJ1-2, with 10 bases fitting TRBD1. Germline V CDR1 and CDR2: SNHLY, FYNNEI. The CDR3 has 13 residues. The V segment lost 9 bases and the J segment 7 bases; nucleotides outside the gene matches: 8. CDR3 bases: TGTGCCAGGGGTGGGACAGGGGCTTTTGGCTACACCTTC. Encoded protein: CARGGTGAFGYTF.

The chain has TRBV6-6 and TRBJ2-5; the D gene is possibly TRBD2 (5 bases). The CDR3 spans 13 residues. V dropped 2 bases and J dropped 4 bases, with 8 bases sitting between them. Looked up from germline, CDR1 is MNHNY and CDR2 is SVGAGI (reference sequence). The CDR3 protein is CASSYRAGETQYF. CDR3 DNA: TGTGCCAGCAGTTACAGGGCGGGAGAGACCCAGTACTTC.